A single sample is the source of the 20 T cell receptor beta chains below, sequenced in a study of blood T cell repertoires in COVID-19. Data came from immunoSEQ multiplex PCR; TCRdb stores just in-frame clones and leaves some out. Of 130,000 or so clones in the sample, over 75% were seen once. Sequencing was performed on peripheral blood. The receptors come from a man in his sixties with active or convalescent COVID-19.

In DNA form, the CDR3 reads TGTGCCAGCAGTTACTCGCCAGGACAGATCCAAGAGACCCAGTACTTC. The encoded protein is CASSYSPGQIQETQYF. V usage is TRBV6-2 or TRBV6-3 and J usage is TRBJ2-5; D is perhaps TRBD1 (6 bases). The V gene's germline CDR1 is MNHEY and CDR2 SVGEGT. The length of the CDR3 is 16 residues. Trimming removed 0 bases at V and 1 base at J, with 12 bases between.

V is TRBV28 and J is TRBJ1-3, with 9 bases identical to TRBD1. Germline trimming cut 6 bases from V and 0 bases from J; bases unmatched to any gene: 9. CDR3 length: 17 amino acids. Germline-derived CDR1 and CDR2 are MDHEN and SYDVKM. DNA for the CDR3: TGTGCCAGCAGCTTGGTGGGGACAGGGCCCTCTGGAAACACCATATATTTT. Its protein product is CASSLVGTGPSGNTIYF.

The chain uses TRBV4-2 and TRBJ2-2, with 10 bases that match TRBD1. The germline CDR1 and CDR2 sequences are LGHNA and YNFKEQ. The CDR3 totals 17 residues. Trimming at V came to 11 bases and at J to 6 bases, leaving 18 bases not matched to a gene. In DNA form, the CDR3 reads TGTGCCGTCGGTCGGGACAGGGGCCTCTTGTTGGCCGGGGAGCTGTTTTTT. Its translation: CAVGRDRGLLLAGELFF.

The CDR3 region is CASSQGLAGDADTQYF. CDR3 nucleotide sequence: TGCGCCAGCAGCCAAGGACTAGCGGGAGACGCAGATACGCAGTATTTT. V and J are TRBV4-1 and TRBJ2-3, with 12 bases that match TRBD2. V lost 1 base and J lost 4; bases outside the gene matches: 3. CDR3 length equals 16 residues. Germline V lookup: CDR1 MGHRA, CDR2 YSYEKL.

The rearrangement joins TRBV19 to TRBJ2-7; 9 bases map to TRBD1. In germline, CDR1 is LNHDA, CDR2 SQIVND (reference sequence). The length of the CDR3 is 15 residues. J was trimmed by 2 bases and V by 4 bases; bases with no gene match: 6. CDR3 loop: CASSTRTGAAYEQYF. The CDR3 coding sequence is TGTGCCAGTAGTACCAGGACAGGGGCGGCCTACGAGCAGTACTTC.

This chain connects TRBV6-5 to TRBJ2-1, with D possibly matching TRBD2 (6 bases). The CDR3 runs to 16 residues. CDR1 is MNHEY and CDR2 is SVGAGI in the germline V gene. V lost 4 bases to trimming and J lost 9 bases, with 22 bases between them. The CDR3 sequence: CASSSPAGGSRSEQFF. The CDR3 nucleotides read TGTGCCAGCAGTTCCCCAGCGGGCGGCTCTCGGAGTGAGCAGTTCTTC.

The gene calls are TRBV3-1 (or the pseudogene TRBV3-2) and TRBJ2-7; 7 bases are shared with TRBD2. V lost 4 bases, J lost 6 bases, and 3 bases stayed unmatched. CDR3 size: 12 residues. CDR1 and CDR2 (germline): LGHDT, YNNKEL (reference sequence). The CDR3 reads CASSPPGGEQYF. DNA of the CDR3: TGTGCCAGCAGCCCGCCGGGGGGCGAGCAGTACTTC.

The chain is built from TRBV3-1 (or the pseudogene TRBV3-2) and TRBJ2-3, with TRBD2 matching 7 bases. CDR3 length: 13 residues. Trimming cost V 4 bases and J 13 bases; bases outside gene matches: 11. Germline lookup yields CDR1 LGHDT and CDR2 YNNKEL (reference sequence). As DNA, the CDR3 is TGTGCCAGCAGCCCCATTACGGGGGGACGAGAGTATTTT. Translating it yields CASSPITGGREYF.

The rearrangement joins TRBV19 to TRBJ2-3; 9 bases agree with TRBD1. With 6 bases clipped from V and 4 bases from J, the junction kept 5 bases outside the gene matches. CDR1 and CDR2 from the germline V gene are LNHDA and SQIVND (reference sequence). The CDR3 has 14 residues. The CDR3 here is CASSKRQGADTQYF. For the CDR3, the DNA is TGTGCCAGTAGCAAACGACAGGGGGCAGATACGCAGTATTTT.

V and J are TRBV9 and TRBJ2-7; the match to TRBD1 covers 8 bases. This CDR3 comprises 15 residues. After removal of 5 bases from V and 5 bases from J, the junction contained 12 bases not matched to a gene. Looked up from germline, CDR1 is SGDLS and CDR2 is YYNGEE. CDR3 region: CASSSSGQGDHEQYF. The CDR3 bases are TGTGCCAGCAGTTCTTCTGGACAGGGCGATCACGAGCAGTACTTC.

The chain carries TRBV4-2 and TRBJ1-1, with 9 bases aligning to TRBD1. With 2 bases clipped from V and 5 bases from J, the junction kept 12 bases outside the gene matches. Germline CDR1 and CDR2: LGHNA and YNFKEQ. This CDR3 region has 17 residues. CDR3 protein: CASSQWGTGGSKTEAFF. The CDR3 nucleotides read TGTGCCAGCAGCCAATGGGGCACAGGGGGCAGCAAAACTGAAGCTTTCTTT.

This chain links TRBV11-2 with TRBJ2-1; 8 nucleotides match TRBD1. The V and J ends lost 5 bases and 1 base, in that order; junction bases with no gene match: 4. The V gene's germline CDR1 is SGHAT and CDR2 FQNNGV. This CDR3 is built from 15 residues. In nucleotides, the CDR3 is TGTGCCAGCAGCCGGACAGGGTCTTCCTACAATGAGCAGTTCTTC. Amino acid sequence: CASSRTGSSYNEQFF.

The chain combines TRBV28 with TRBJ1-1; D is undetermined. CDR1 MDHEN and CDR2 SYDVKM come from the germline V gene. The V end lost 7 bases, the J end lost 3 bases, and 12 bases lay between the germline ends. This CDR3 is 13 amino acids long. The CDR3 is CASTPLTYTEAFF. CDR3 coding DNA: TGTGCCAGCACCCCCCTAACGTACACTGAAGCTTTCTTT.

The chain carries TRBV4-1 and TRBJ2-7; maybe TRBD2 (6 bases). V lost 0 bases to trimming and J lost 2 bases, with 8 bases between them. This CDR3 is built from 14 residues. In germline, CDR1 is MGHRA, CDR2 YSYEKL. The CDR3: CASSQEGGPYEQYF. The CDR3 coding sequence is TGCGCCAGCAGCCAAGAGGGGGGTCCCTACGAGCAGTACTTC.

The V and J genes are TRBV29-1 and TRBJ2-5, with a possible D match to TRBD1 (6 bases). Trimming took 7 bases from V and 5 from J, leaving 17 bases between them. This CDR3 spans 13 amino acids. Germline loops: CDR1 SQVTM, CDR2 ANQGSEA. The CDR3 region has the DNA TGCAGCGCCGGGACCTACCAGGGGGAGACCCAGTACTTC. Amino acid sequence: CSAGTYQGETQYF.

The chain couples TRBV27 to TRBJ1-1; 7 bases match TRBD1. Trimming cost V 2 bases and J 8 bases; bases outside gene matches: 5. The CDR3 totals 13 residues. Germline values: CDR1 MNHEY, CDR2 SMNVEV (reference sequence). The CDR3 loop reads CASSLDEGQEAFF. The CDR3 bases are TGTGCCAGCAGTTTAGACGAGGGACAGGAAGCTTTCTTT.

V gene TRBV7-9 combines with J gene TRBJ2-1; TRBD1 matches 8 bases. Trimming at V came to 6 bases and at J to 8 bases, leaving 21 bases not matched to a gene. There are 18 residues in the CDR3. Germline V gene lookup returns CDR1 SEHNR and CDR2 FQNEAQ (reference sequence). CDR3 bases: TGTGCCAGCAGTCTTACCAGACAGGTGGGACAGGAGAGGTATGAGCAGTTCTTC. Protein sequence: CASSLTRQVGQERYEQFF. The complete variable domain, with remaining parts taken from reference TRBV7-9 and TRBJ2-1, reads DTGVSQNPRHKITKRGQNVTFRCDPISEHNRLYWYRQTLGQGPEFLTYFQNEAQLEKSRLLSDRFSAERPKGSFSTLEIQRTEQGDSAMYLCASSLTRQVGQERYEQFFGPGTRLTVL.

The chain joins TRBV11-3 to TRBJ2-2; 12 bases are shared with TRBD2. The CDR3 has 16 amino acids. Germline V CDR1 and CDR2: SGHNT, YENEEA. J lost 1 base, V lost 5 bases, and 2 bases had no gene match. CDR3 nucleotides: TGTGCCAGCAGCCCGACTAGCGGGAGGAACACCGGGGAGCTGTTTTTT. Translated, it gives CASSPTSGRNTGELFF.

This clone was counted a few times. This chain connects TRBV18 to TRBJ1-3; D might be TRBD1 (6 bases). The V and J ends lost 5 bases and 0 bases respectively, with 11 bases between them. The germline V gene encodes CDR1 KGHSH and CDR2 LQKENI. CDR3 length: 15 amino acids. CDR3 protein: CASSSTGISGNTIYF. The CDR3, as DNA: TGTGCCAGCTCATCTACAGGGATCTCTGGAAACACCATATATTTT.

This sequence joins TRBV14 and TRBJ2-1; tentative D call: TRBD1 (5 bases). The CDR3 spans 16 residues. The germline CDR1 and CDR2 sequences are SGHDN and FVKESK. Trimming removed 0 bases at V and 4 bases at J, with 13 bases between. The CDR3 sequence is CASSQDPQTVYNEQFF. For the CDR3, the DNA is TGTGCCAGCAGCCAAGATCCTCAGACAGTTTACAATGAGCAGTTCTTC.